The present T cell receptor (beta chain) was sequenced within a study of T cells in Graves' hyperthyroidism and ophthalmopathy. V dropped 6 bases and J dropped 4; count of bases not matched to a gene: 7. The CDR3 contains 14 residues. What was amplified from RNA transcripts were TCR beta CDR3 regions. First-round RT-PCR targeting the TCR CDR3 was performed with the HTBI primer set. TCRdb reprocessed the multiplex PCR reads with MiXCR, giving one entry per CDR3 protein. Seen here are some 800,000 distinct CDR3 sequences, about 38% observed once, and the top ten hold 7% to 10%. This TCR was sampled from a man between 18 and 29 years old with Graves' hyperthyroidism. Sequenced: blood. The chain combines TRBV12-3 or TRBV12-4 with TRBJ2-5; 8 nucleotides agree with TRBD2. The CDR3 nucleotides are TGTGCCAGCAGCGTAGACGGGGGGGCAGAGACCCAGTACTTC. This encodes CASSVDGGAETQYF.